This entry is about one T cell receptor (beta chain). The antigen remains undetermined. The entry originates in a study of identifying expanded T cells in peripheral blood. Study observations and caveats: Across healthy donors, higher total template counts meant significantly greater roughly 2-week count variance. Differentially abundant clones: 1 to 1.5 between replicates, about 15 at approximately 13 days, 19 to 20 at four.

With 0 bases removed from V and 3 bases from J, the gap between germline ends came to 13 bases. The CDR3 contains 16 residues. Germline CDR1 SGHNT, CDR2 YYREEE (reference sequence). Profiled with immunoSEQ multiplex PCR; TCRdb holds only in-frame clones, not every one. The sample lists tens of thousands of clones, 70% to 90% occurring once. During the collection period, no donor immune events like infections were recorded. V usage is TRBV5-4 and J usage is TRBJ2-1; D may be TRBD2 (6 bases). This clonotype originated in a person aged 18 to 75 in good health. The sample comprised blood. The chain's CDR3 is CASSLGGRGFYNEQFF. Here the CDR3 DNA reads TGTGCCAGCAGCTTGGGTGGGCGGGGCTTCTACAATGAGCAGTTCTTC.